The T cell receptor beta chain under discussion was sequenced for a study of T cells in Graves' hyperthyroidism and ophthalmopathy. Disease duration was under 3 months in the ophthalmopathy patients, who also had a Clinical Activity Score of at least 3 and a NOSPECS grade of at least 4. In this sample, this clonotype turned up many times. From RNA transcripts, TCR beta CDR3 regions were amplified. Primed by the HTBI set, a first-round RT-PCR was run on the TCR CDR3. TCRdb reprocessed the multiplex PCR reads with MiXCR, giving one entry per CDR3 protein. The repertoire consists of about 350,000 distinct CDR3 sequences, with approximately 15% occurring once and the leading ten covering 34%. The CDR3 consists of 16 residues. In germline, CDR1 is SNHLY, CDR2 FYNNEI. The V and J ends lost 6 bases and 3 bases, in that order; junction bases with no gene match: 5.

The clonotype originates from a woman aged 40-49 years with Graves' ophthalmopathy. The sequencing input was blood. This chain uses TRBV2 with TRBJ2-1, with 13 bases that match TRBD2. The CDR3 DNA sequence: TGTGCCAGCAGAGGGACTAGCGGGACTATCTACAATGAGCAGTTCTTC. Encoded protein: CASRGTSGTIYNEQFF.